This T cell receptor beta chain was observed in a study of blood T cell repertoires in COVID-19. Germline V gene sequence: CDR1 GTSNPN, CDR2 SVGIG (reference sequence). The CDR3 is 15 residues long. The V gene lost 4 bases and the J gene lost 6 bases, with 18 bases spanning the gap. Original handling: Nucleated cell counts were estimated from reference gene primer amplification. Using immunoSEQ multiplex PCR, the repertoire was profiled, and TCRdb retains in-frame clones only, with some absent. That table is the source of V, J and clone size, and D and trimming were worked out from the DNA. The table has approximately 53,000 clones, about 88% seen once.

The TCR was taken from a human donor in a cohort sampled during active COVID-19. The J gene is TRBJ2-2, the V gene TRBV30; D is possibly TRBD2 (7 bases). The sequenced sample was peripheral blood. CDR3 nucleotides: TGTGCCTGGAAGTCCGGGGGGCTTTCGTCCGGGGAGCTGTTTTTT. It translates to CAWKSGGLSSGELFF.